Listed below are T cell receptor beta chains from one sample, sequenced in a study of T cell responses to AZD1222 COVID-19 vaccine. This table comes from immunoSEQ multiplex PCR, and its TCRdb copy is limited to in-frame clones, with some not included. The sample carries hundreds of thousands of clones, 85% to 95% recorded once. This sample comprised peripheral blood, obtained on day 0 of MenACWY control vaccination. Receptor source: an adult in good health. Both conserved end residues are part of each CDR3. A D gene is named only where the DNA matches it firmly. Size is omitted from some rows. Given values are once, few, many or a class for expanded clones.

V gene	clone size	J gene	D gene	CDR3 protein	CDR3 DNA
TRBV7-2	.	TRBJ2-1	.	CASSLHGNEQFF	TGTGCCAGCAGCCTTCATGGCAATGAGCAGTTCTTC
TRBV18	.	TRBJ1-1	.	CASSLDTRGTEAFF	TGTGCCAGCTCACTGGACACAAGAGGGACTGAAGCTTTCTTT
TRBV3-1/TRBV3-2	.	TRBJ1-2	.	CASSQGGVEGYGYTF	TGTGCCAGCAGCCAAGGAGGGGTGGAGGGCTATGGCTACACCTTC
TRBV19	few	TRBJ2-5	TRBD2	CASRGGGRETQYF	TGTGCCAGTAGGGGCGGGGGGCGTGAGACCCAGTACTTC
TRBV7-9	.	TRBJ1-2	TRBD1	CASSLAGTGSGYTF	TGTGCCAGCAGCTTAGCCGGGACAGGGTCTGGCTACACCTTC
TRBV5-1	few	TRBJ2-7	.	CASSLDRAYEQYF	TGCGCCAGCAGCTTGGACAGGGCCTACGAGCAGTACTTC
TRBV4-1	once	TRBJ1-2	TRBD1	CASSQEWGQNYGYTF	TGCGCCAGCAGCCAAGAGTGGGGACAGAACTATGGCTACACCTTC
TRBV27	.	TRBJ1-1	TRBD1	CASSRDRNTEAFF	TGTGCCAGCAGCCGGGACAGGAACACTGAAGCTTTCTTT
TRBV23-1	.	TRBJ1-6	.	CASSPSSTGGPWASLHF	TGCGCCAGCAGTCCATCCTCAACGGGGGGCCCGTGGGCATCCCTCCACTTT
TRBV20-1	.	TRBJ1-1	TRBD1	CSASAGGVGTEAFF	TGCAGTGCTAGTGCAGGGGGCGTCGGCACTGAAGCTTTCTTT
TRBV6-6	.	TRBJ2-4	TRBD1	CASKGQGWNIQYF	TGTGCCAGTAAAGGACAGGGTTGGAACATTCAGTACTTC
TRBV6-5	.	TRBJ2-2	.	CATQPPSNTGELFF	TGTGCCACCCAGCCTCCATCGAACACCGGGGAGCTGTTTTTT
TRBV2	.	TRBJ2-5	TRBD2	CASSEGLVQETQYF	TGTGCCAGCAGTGAGGGACTAGTACAAGAGACCCAGTACTTC
TRBV2	.	TRBJ1-3	.	CASSVRGGGTIYF	TGTGCCAGCAGTGTGCGAGGCGGCGGCACCATATATTTT
TRBV7-3	.	TRBJ2-3	.	CASSLSARSTDTQYF	TGTGCCAGCAGCTTATCGGCCCGCAGCACAGATACGCAGTATTTT
TRBV19	.	TRBJ1-4	.	CASSISRVREKLFF	TGTGCCAGTAGTATATCCAGGGTACGTGAAAAACTGTTTTTT
TRBV4-2	once	TRBJ2-7	TRBD1	CASSLDRAREQYF	TGTGCCAGCAGCCTCGACAGGGCTCGCGAGCAGTACTTC
TRBV6-6	.	TRBJ1-1	.	CASSPPGRGDTEAFF	TGTGCCAGCAGCCCCCCGGGACGGGGAGACACTGAAGCTTTCTTT
TRBV3-1/TRBV3-2	few	TRBJ1-1	TRBD1	CASSLTGSTEAFF	TGTGCCAGCAGCCTGACAGGGTCTACTGAAGCTTTCTTT
TRBV3-1/TRBV3-2	.	TRBJ1-5	.	CASSLGRSVNQPQHF	TGTGCCAGCAGCCTCGGACGTTCAGTCAATCAGCCCCAGCATTTT
TRBV7-2	.	TRBJ1-2	.	CASSLYSDPRGYTF	TGTGCCAGCAGTTTATACTCTGACCCTCGGGGCTACACCTTC
TRBV28	few	TRBJ1-6	.	CASSLMGYYNSPLHF	TGTGCCAGCAGTTTAATGGGTTACTATAATTCACCCCTCCACTTT
TRBV19	.	TRBJ1-1	.	CASSTRQIEAFF	TGTGCCAGTAGCACGAGACAGATTGAAGCTTTCTTT
TRBV3-1/TRBV3-2	few	TRBJ2-5	TRBD1	CASSQGVDRGPVGETQYF	TGTGCCAGCAGCCAAGGGGTGGACAGGGGCCCGGTAGGAGAGACCCAGTACTTC
TRBV27	.	TRBJ2-2	.	CASSLAGWAAGELFF	TGTGCCAGCAGTTTAGCCGGGTGGGCGGCCGGGGAGCTGTTTTTT
TRBV6-5	.	TRBJ1-1	TRBD1	CASRLLRTGGTEAFF	TGTGCCAGCAGACTTCTCAGGACAGGGGGCACTGAAGCTTTCTTT
TRBV7-6	.	TRBJ2-5	.	CASSLAGAVQETQYF	TGTGCCAGCAGCTTAGCGGGCGCAGTCCAAGAGACCCAGTACTTC
TRBV11-2	.	TRBJ1-3	.	CASSYRSSGNTIYF	TGTGCCAGCAGTTACAGATCCTCTGGAAACACCATATATTTT
TRBV4-1	once	TRBJ2-1	.	CASSQNLGGILYNEQFF	TGCGCCAGCAGCCAAAACCTCGGGGGCATCCTATACAATGAGCAGTTCTTC
TRBV7-2	.	TRBJ2-5	.	CASTPRGYQETQYF	TGTGCCAGCACCCCTCGGGGCTACCAAGAGACCCAGTACTTC
TRBV7-6	.	TRBJ2-1	TRBD2	CASSLVGFSGGAGLSYNEQFF	TGTGCCAGCAGCTTAGTCGGCTTTAGCGGGGGGGCCGGGCTTTCCTACAATGAGCAGTTCTTC
TRBV7-9	.	TRBJ1-2	.	CASSPQVRSRSNYGYTF	TGTGCCAGCAGCCCTCAAGTTCGTTCAAGGTCTAACTATGGCTACACCTTC
TRBV7-2	.	TRBJ2-7	TRBD2	CASSLEAGPFTDEQYF	TGTGCCAGCAGCTTAGAAGCGGGACCTTTCACGGACGAGCAGTACTTC
TRBV19	.	TRBJ1-5	TRBD1	CASSEGQARNQPQHF	TGTGCCAGTAGTGAGGGACAGGCGCGCAATCAGCCCCAGCATTTT
TRBV19	.	TRBJ1-1	.	CASSRQAYTEAFF	TGTGCCAGTAGTAGGCAGGCCTACACTGAAGCTTTCTTT
TRBV28	once	TRBJ1-6	TRBD1	CASSLQGANNSPLHF	TGTGCCAGCAGTTTACAGGGGGCGAATAATTCACCCCTCCACTTT
TRBV5-1	.	TRBJ1-1	.	CASSLARTNTEAFF	TGCGCCAGCAGCTTGGCCCGAACGAACACTGAAGCTTTCTTT
TRBV6-5	.	TRBJ1-2	TRBD1	CASSTDRGVYGYTF	TGTGCCAGCAGTACTGACAGGGGTGTTTATGGCTACACCTTC
TRBV5-1	.	TRBJ1-6	TRBD1	CASSLTGGKWGSPLHF	TGCGCCAGCAGCTTGACAGGGGGAAAGTGGGGTTCACCCCTCCACTTT
TRBV6-2/TRBV6-3	.	TRBJ1-5	TRBD1	CASSYGTGGNQPQHF	TGTGCCAGCAGTTACGGGACAGGCGGCAATCAGCCCCAGCATTTT
TRBV7-9	.	TRBJ2-3	TRBD1	CASSLVYGTGARWTDTQYF	TGTGCCAGCAGCTTAGTGTATGGGACAGGGGCGAGGTGGACAGATACGCAGTATTTT
TRBV5-6	.	TRBJ2-5	TRBD2	CASSLALGLAGGPGETQYF	TGTGCCAGCAGCTTGGCCTTGGGACTAGCGGGGGGGCCCGGAGAGACCCAGTACTTC
TRBV28	.	TRBJ1-5	.	CASTVTLQGIPRHF	TGTGCCAGCACCGTTACGTTACAGGGAATCCCCCGGCATTTT
TRBV25-1	.	TRBJ1-6	.	CASSDAAGWDSPLHF	TGTGCCAGCAGTGACGCGGCAGGGTGGGATTCACCCCTCCACTTT
TRBV6-1	.	TRBJ1-1	.	CASSSQGSTEAFF	TGTGCCAGCAGTTCTCAGGGTTCCACTGAAGCTTTCTTT
TRBV7-9	.	TRBJ2-7	.	CASSVGHHYEQYF	TGTGCCAGCAGCGTAGGACACCACTACGAGCAGTACTTC
TRBV5-1	.	TRBJ2-7	TRBD2	CASSVQLAGGQNEQYF	TGCGCCAGCAGCGTCCAACTAGCGGGGGGGCAGAACGAGCAGTACTTC
TRBV5-1	.	TRBJ1-3	.	CASSPGDSSGNTIYF	TGCGCCAGCAGCCCAGGGGACTCCTCTGGAAACACCATATATTTT
TRBV3-1/TRBV3-2	.	TRBJ1-4	.	CASSQRTAPLFF	TGTGCCAGCAGCCAAAGGACAGCCCCGCTGTTTTTT